The 32 T cell receptor beta chains listed next were all sequenced from one sample in a study of cytomegalovirus exposure and HLA in healthy donors. Use of 60 Vbeta and 13 Jbeta primers characterized the PCR. TCRdb's table, derived via immunoSEQ multiplex PCR, lists solely in-frame clones and lacks some. The sample gives around 200,000 clones, about 80% of which show up once; 1.5% to 2% is in the top ten. The sequencing sample was made of PBMCs. All receptors come from a man aged 18 to 29 in good health and CMV-seronegative.

CDR3 protein: CASSFRQGPYEQYF. In nucleotides, the CDR3 is TGTGCCAGCAGCTTCAGACAGGGCCCCTACGAGCAGTACTTC. The V and J genes are TRBV7-8 and TRBJ2-7; 7 bases are a match to TRBD1. Germline values: CDR1 SGHVS, CDR2 FQNEAQ. This CDR3 spans 14 amino acids. Trimming removed 3 bases from V and 2 bases from J; junction bases left unmatched: 4.

The rearrangement uses TRBV9 and TRBJ2-3; weak D call: TRBD2 (7 bases). This CDR3 is built from 16 residues. Trimming took 0 bases from V and 5 from J, leaving 16 bases between them. Looked up from germline, CDR1 is SGDLS and CDR2 is YYNGEE. The CDR3 bases are TGTGCCAGCAGCGTAGGGGGAGGGGCAGGGGAAGATACGCAGTATTTT. Translation: CASSVGGGAGEDTQYF.

This clone showed up just once. The chain is built from TRBV30 and TRBJ1-2, with 7 positions matching TRBD1. The germline V gene encodes CDR1 GTSNPN and CDR2 SVGIG (reference sequence). J was trimmed by 3 bases and V by 0 bases; bases with no gene match: 10. The CDR3 has 16 residues. The CDR3 DNA reads TGTGCCTGGAGTGTCGACAGGGTACGGGCACACTATGGCTACACCTTC. Translating gives CAWSVDRVRAHYGYTF.

This chain joins TRBV5-4 and TRBJ1-1, with D hard to call. This CDR3 is 15 amino acids long. The germline CDR1 and CDR2 sequences are SGHNT and YYREEE (reference sequence). Trimming removed 0 bases from V and 0 bases from J, with 9 bases in between. In DNA, the CDR3 is TGTGCCAGCAGCTTGGGGGTGGACTTGAACACTGAAGCTTTCTTT. Amino acids: CASSLGVDLNTEAFF. The full variable domain, in which reference TRBV5-4 and TRBJ1-1 provide the parts outside the CDR3, is ETGVTQSPTHLIKTRGQQVTLRCSSQSGHNTVSWYQQALGQGPQFIFQYYREEENGRGNFPPRFSGLQFPNYSSELNVNALELDDSALYLCASSLGVDLNTEAFFGQGTRLTVV.

The V call is TRBV6-5, the J call TRBJ2-2; D unclear. The CDR3 sequence is 12 residues long. V dropped 8 bases and J dropped 1 base, with 5 bases sitting between them. From germline, CDR1 is MNHEY and CDR2 SVGAGI. The CDR3 spells CASGQNTGELFF. The CDR3 nucleotides read TGTGCCAGCGGGCAGAACACCGGGGAGCTGTTTTTT.

V and J are TRBV25-1 and TRBJ2-1; 8 nucleotides line up with TRBD1. J gave up 0 bases and V 7 bases, and 11 bases lay outside the gene matches. The CDR3 covers 17 residues. Germline V gene lookup returns CDR1 MGHDK and CDR2 SYGVNS. DNA of the CDR3: TGTGCCAGCAAAGAGGACAGGGCTTTGAGCTCCTACAATGAGCAGTTCTTC. Its translation is CASKEDRALSSYNEQFF.

This clone was counted a few times. The rearrangement joins TRBV2 to TRBJ1-1; D call uncertain. This CDR3 is built from 12 residues. V lost 5 bases and J 1 base, leaving 5 bases between the germline ends. Germline-derived CDR1 and CDR2 are SNHLY and FYNNEI. The DNA for the CDR3 is TGTGCCAGCAGTTCCGGGAACACTGAAGCTTTCTTT. Its translation: CASSSGNTEAFF.

This sequence joins TRBV6-5 and TRBJ2-5; D perhaps matches TRBD1 (6 bases). The V end was cut by 0 bases, the J end by 1 base, with 12 bases between. This CDR3 has 16 residues. CDR1 and CDR2 from the germline V gene are MNHEY and SVGAGI. The CDR3 DNA sequence: TGTGCCAGCAGTTACTCGGGGGCGGGCAGCCAAGAGACCCAGTACTTC. Amino acid sequence: CASSYSGAGSQETQYF.

The chain couples TRBV5-1 to TRBJ1-1; D call uncertain. There are 13 residues in the CDR3. The V end was cut by 2 bases, the J end by 6 bases, with 11 bases between. The germline CDR1 and CDR2 sequences are SGHRS and YFSETQ. CDR3 DNA sequence: TGCGCCAGCAGCTTACAGCCTCCGGCTGAAGCTTTCTTT. It is translated as CASSLQPPAEAFF.

V gene TRBV18 combines with J gene TRBJ1-3, with 9 positions matching TRBD1. The J segment lost 4 bases and the V segment lost 6 bases, leaving 4 bases of the junction unmatched. The CDR3 sequence is 14 residues long. In germline, CDR1 is KGHSH, CDR2 LQKENI. The CDR3 protein is CASSRTGEGNTIYF. The CDR3 nucleotides are TGTGCCAGCTCTCGGACAGGGGAAGGAAACACCATATATTTT.

The chain combines TRBV27 with TRBJ1-1, with a weak D call TRBD1 (6 bases). Germline V gene sequence: CDR1 MNHEY, CDR2 SMNVEV (reference sequence). With 0 bases removed from V and 4 bases from J, the gap between germline ends came to 12 bases. The CDR3 is 15 residues long. CDR3 bases: TGTGCCAGCAGTTTATCGCAGGGGTTGGTCACTGAAGCTTTCTTT. It translates to CASSLSQGLVTEAFF.

This chain joins TRBV6-5 and TRBJ2-2, with TRBD1 as a possible D gene (5 bases). V lost 6 bases and J lost 8, with 10 bases in between. This CDR3 spans 12 amino acids. Germline-derived CDR1 and CDR2 are MNHEY and SVGAGI. CDR3 sequence (DNA): TGTGCCAGCAGACGACAGTTAGGGGAGCTGTTTTTT. This translates into CASRRQLGELFF.

This clone was counted between two and nine times. V usage is TRBV4-3 and J usage is TRBJ1-4; the D gene is possibly TRBD1 (6 bases). The germline V gene encodes CDR1 LGHNA and CDR2 YSLEER. The CDR3 has 13 amino acids. V shed 1 base and J shed 8 bases, with 8 bases lying between them. The CDR3 DNA sequence: TGCGCCAGCAGCCAAGGGACAGTGGAAAAACTGTTTTTT. Translated, it gives CASSQGTVEKLFF.

This chain uses TRBV29-1 with TRBJ1-1, with TRBD1 identical over 8 bases. CDR1 and CDR2 (germline): SQVTM, ANQGSEA. V shed 4 bases and J 4 bases; nucleotides not matched to a gene: 2. The CDR3 extends over 12 amino acids. In nucleotides, the CDR3 is TGCAGCGTTGCACAGGGGGTCACTGAAGCTTTCTTT. Translated, it gives CSVAQGVTEAFF.

The V and J genes are TRBV10-1 and TRBJ1-2, with TRBD1 matching over 12 bases. V gave up 10 bases and J gave up 0 bases; unmatched junction bases: 9. From germline, CDR1 is WNHNN and CDR2 SYGVQD (reference sequence). The CDR3 totals 16 residues. CDR3 amino acids: CATQRDRGQSNYGYTF. CDR3 DNA: TGCGCCACCCAGAGGGACAGGGGGCAGTCTAACTATGGCTACACCTTC.

The rearrangement joins TRBV9 to TRBJ2-2; TRBD1 agrees at 11 bases. Unmatched junction bases numbered 9, after V lost 3 bases and J lost 5 bases. This CDR3 has 17 amino acids. Germline CDR1 reads SGDLS; CDR2 reads YYNGEE. This CDR3 is CASSEDVGTGGTGELFF. The CDR3 nucleotides read TGTGCCAGCAGCGAAGACGTCGGGACAGGGGGAACCGGGGAGCTGTTTTTT.

This clone was counted between two and nine times. The V and J genes are TRBV7-9 and TRBJ2-5; 8 bases align to TRBD1. The CDR3 covers 16 residues. The trim removed 6 bases at V and 5 bases at J, leaving 14 bases unmatched. Germline V CDR1 and CDR2: SEHNR, FQNEAQ (reference sequence). The CDR3 nucleotides are TGTGCCAGCAGACGGGGCCGGACAGGGTCTTATGAGACCCAGTACTTC. It translates to CASRRGRTGSYETQYF.

This clone was seen more than once but under ten times. This chain connects TRBV19 to TRBJ2-7; 8 positions match TRBD2. V dropped 3 bases and J dropped 5; count of bases not matched to a gene: 6. This CDR3 is 14 amino acids long. Germline CDR1 is LNHDA and CDR2 is SQIVND (reference sequence). The CDR3 nucleotides read TGTGCCAGTAGTATGGGGGCGGGGGGTGACGAGCAGTACTTC. Translating gives CASSMGAGGDEQYF. Looking up the rest from reference TRBV19 and TRBJ2-7 gives the full variable domain: DGGITQSPKYLFRKEGQNVTLSCEQNLNHDAMYWYRQDPGQGLRLIYYSQIVNDFQKGDIAEGYSVSREKKESFPLTVTSAQKNPTAFYLCASSMGAGGDEQYFGPGTRLTVT.

This clone was seen more than once but under ten times. Sequence at one end of the junction differs from germline and may be a read error. This chain uses TRBV7-9 with TRBJ1-4; D gene unclear. This CDR3 is 12 amino acids long. The germline V gene has CDR1 SEHNR and CDR2 FQNEAQ (reference sequence). The CDR3 DNA follows: TGTTCCAGCAGCTTAGAACCGCAGCGACTGTTTTTT. It translates to CSSSLEPQRLFF.

This rearrangement joins TRBV9 to TRBJ2-7; D perhaps matches TRBD2 (5 bases). Trimming pared 3 bases from V and 5 bases from J, leaving 21 bases between. CDR1 is SGDLS and CDR2 is YYNGEE in the germline V gene. This CDR3 comprises 16 residues. The CDR3 here is CASSDYPAEPRHEQYF. DNA for the CDR3: TGTGCCAGCAGCGATTATCCAGCGGAGCCTCGCCACGAGCAGTACTTC.

DNA of the CDR3: TGTGCCAGCAGTGACGGGGGGGGGACTGAAAGCGGGAGAATCAATGAGCAGTTCTTC. The encoded protein is CASSDGGGTESGRINEQFF. The chain has TRBV2 and TRBJ2-1; 8 bases are shared with TRBD2. The CDR3 sequence is 19 residues long. V gave up 3 bases and J gave up 6 bases; unmatched junction bases: 19. CDR1 is SNHLY, CDR2 FYNNEI, per germline.

The rearrangement links TRBV7-2 to TRBJ2-7, with 7 bases fitting TRBD2. The V and J ends lost 5 bases and 2 bases, in that order; junction bases with no gene match: 6. Germline CDR1 SGHTA, CDR2 FQGNSA. The CDR3 runs to 14 residues. The CDR3 DNA reads as TGTGCCAGCAGCCCCAAGCGGGGTACCTACGAGCAGTACTTC. Translated, it gives CASSPKRGTYEQYF.

V gene TRBV9 combines with J gene TRBJ2-5; 15 nucleotides align to TRBD2. The CDR3 runs to 18 residues. V was clipped by 1 base and J by 1 base; unmatched bases: 5. Per the germline V gene, CDR1 is SGDLS and CDR2 is YYNGEE. The DNA for the CDR3 is TGTGCCAGCAGCGTATGGACTAGCGGGGGGGCTGGCCAAGAGACCCAGTACTTC. Translation gives CASSVWTSGGAGQETQYF.

The chain uses TRBV4-3 and TRBJ2-7; D is possibly TRBD1 (6 bases). Trimming took off 1 base at V and 4 bases at J, with 11 bases between the two ends. Germline loops: CDR1 LGHNA, CDR2 YSLEER. This CDR3 is 14 amino acids long. The chain's CDR3 is CASSQVGGGYEQYF. The CDR3 nucleotides are TGCGCCAGCAGCCAAGTTGGGGGCGGGTACGAGCAGTACTTC.

The V call is TRBV6-1, the J call TRBJ2-6; D remains ambiguous. CDR1 and CDR2 (germline): MNHNS, SASEGT. The CDR3 contains 15 residues. V was shortened by 4 bases and J by 0 bases, with 7 bases between the two germline ends. This CDR3 is CASSAEDSGANVLTF. In nucleotides, the CDR3 is TGTGCCAGCAGTGCTGAGGACTCTGGGGCCAACGTCCTGACTTTC.

The chain links TRBV4-1 to TRBJ2-7; TRBD2 is a possible D gene (6 bases). V shed 0 bases and J shed 7 bases, with 7 bases lying between them. CDR1 is MGHRA and CDR2 is YSYEKL in the germline V gene. The CDR3 is 12 residues long. DNA for the CDR3: TGCGCCAGCAGCCAAGACGGAGGGGAGCAGTACTTC. Protein sequence: CASSQDGGEQYF.

This rearrangement joins TRBV6-1 to TRBJ2-5; D not resolved. The CDR3 loop spans 13 amino acids. Germline assignment: CDR1 MNHNS and CDR2 SASEGT. V lost 7 bases to trimming and J lost 1 base, with 10 bases between them. In DNA, the CDR3 is TGTGCCAGCACTTGGCAAAGCCAAGAGACCCAGTACTTC. Translated, it gives CASTWQSQETQYF.

This chain links TRBV7-3 with TRBJ2-7, with 8 bases that match TRBD1. Trimming at V came to 2 bases and at J to 7 bases, leaving 7 bases not matched to a gene. The CDR3 consists of 14 residues. Germline CDR1 and CDR2: SGHTA and FQGTGA. CDR3 DNA: TGTGCCAGCAGCTTATGGCCGACAGGGGAAGAGCAGTACTTC. Translated, it gives CASSLWPTGEEQYF. Filled out from reference TRBV7-3 and TRBJ2-7, the complete variable domain reads GAGVSQTPSNKVTEKGKYVELRCDPISGHTALYWYRQSLGQGPEFLIYFQGTGAADDSGLPNDRFFAVRPEGSVSTLKIQRTERGDSAVYLCASSLWPTGEEQYFGPGTRLTVT.

The CDR3 spells CSARQGETQYF. The CDR3 nucleotides read TGCAGTGCACGACAGGGGGAGACCCAGTACTTC. J is TRBJ2-5 and V is TRBV20-1, with 8 bases lining up with TRBD1. The V segment lost 6 bases and the J segment 5 bases; nucleotides outside the gene matches: 2. This CDR3 comprises 11 residues. The germline V gene encodes CDR1 DFQATT and CDR2 SNEGSKA (reference sequence).

The rearrangement joins TRBV6-6 to TRBJ1-2; D is ambiguous. CDR3 length: 13 amino acids. The germline gives CDR1 MNHNY, CDR2 SVGAGI (reference sequence). V lost 5 bases and J lost 3, with 10 bases in between. For the CDR3, the DNA is TGTGCCAGCAGTCAAACTTCCTACTATGGCTACACCTTC. Protein sequence: CASSQTSYYGYTF.

The V gene is TRBV4-2, the J gene TRBJ2-7; 11 positions agree with TRBD2. V shed 3 bases, J shed 0 bases, and the junction held 10 bases outside the gene matches. The germline CDR1 and CDR2 sequences are LGHNA and YNFKEQ. The CDR3 is 18 residues long. The CDR3 loop is CASSQEGGLAGYSYEQYF. The CDR3 DNA reads as TGTGCCAGCAGCCAGGAAGGTGGACTAGCGGGCTACTCCTACGAGCAGTACTTC.

Note on this clone: Mismatch with germline at one junction end may stem from a read error. The chain joins TRBV7-7 to TRBJ1-1; D is unresolved. Per germline, CDR1 SSHAT and CDR2 FNYEAQ (reference sequence). The CDR3 is 15 amino acids. In DNA, the CDR3 is TGTGCTAGCAGCCCCCTGGGAGGCCAGAACACTGAAGCTTTCTTT. Translating gives CASSPLGGQNTEAFF.